The 25 T cell receptor beta chains presented below share a single source sample, sequenced in a study of spatial heterogeneity in lung cancer. General study results and limits: Intratumoral expanded alpha and beta TCR counts were found to track tumor mutation counts.

Their specific antigens are unknown. TCRdb ran MiXCR on the 5' RACE reads and lists one entry per CDR3 protein. The sample holds some 22,000 distinct CDR3 sequences, more than 2.5% seen once. Time point noted: sample taken at primary tumor resection. The starting material was lung tumor tissue, obtained at surgery. These receptors were taken from a male donor with early-stage non-small cell lung cancer.

This clonotype showed up many times. V usage is TRBV18 and J usage is TRBJ2-7, with no clear D. The germline CDR1 and CDR2 sequences are KGHSH and LQKENI. CDR3 length: 13 amino acids. V shed 7 bases and J shed 1 base, with 11 bases lying between them. CDR3 DNA: TGTGCCAGCTTTTCGGACGGATCCTACGAGCAGTACTTC. This encodes CASFSDGSYEQYF.

Many counts were recorded for this clonotype. This chain joins TRBV28 and TRBJ2-7; no definite D call. The ends were cut back, 5 bases at V and 4 bases at J, with 9 bases in the middle. The CDR3 has 12 amino acids. Germline V gene lookup returns CDR1 MDHEN and CDR2 SYDVKM. The CDR3 sequence is CASSRNRYEQYF. The DNA for the CDR3 is TGTGCCAGCAGTCGGAACCGGTACGAGCAGTACTTC.

This clonotype was counted many times. The genes are TRBV6-5 and TRBJ2-1; 9 bases agree with TRBD1. The CDR3 length is 15 residues. The V segment lost 6 bases and the J segment 8 bases; nucleotides outside the gene matches: 11. Per the germline V gene, CDR1 is MNHEY and CDR2 is SVGAGI. The DNA for the CDR3 is TGTGCCAGCAGGCGCCCCGGGGACAGGGTCGATGAGCAGTTCTTC. Translating gives CASRRPGDRVDEQFF.

This clonotype is medium-sized. The chain employs TRBV3-1 and TRBJ1-2; 8 bases are shared with TRBD1. J was trimmed by 7 bases and V by 4 bases; bases with no gene match: 14. This CDR3 has 16 amino acids. Per germline, CDR1 LGHDT and CDR2 YNNKEL (reference sequence). CDR3 in DNA: TGTGCCAGCAGCCCAAACCTTGGACCGACAGGGGCTGGCTACACCTTC. Translation: CASSPNLGPTGAGYTF.

This clonotype appeared many times. The chain couples TRBV5-1 to TRBJ2-3; D is unclear. V gave up 2 bases and J gave up 2 bases, with 6 bases separating them. The CDR3 contains 13 residues. Germline loops: CDR1 SGHRS, CDR2 YFSETQ. CDR3 DNA: TGCGCCAGCAGCTTCCAACCCACAGATACGCAGTATTTT. Protein sequence: CASSFQPTDTQYF. The full variable domain, its missing parts supplied by reference TRBV5-1 and TRBJ2-3, is KAGVTQTPRYLIKTRGQQVTLSCSPISGHRSVSWYQQTPGQGLQFLFEYFSETQRNKGNFPGRFSGRQFSNSRSEMNVSTLELGDSALYLCASSFQPTDTQYFGPGTRLTVL.

This clonotype has a count of ten or more. The CDR3 bases are TGTGCCAGCAGTGAACCGACAAGCCACGAGCAGTACTTC. It yields the protein CASSEPTSHEQYF. V gene TRBV12-3 or TRBV12-4 combines with J gene TRBJ2-7; D gene ambiguous. Trimming stripped 5 bases from V and 5 bases from J, with 13 bases between. The length of the CDR3 is 13 residues.

This clonotype was recorded many times. The V gene is TRBV20-1, the J gene TRBJ1-1; D uncertain. CDR3 length equals 14 residues. Trimming cost V 0 bases and J 1 base, with 9 bases left between them. Per germline, CDR1 DFQATT and CDR2 SNEGSKA (reference sequence). This chain's CDR3 is CSARDAITNTEAFF. CDR3 nucleotides: TGCAGTGCTAGAGATGCAATTACGAACACTGAAGCTTTCTTT.

By proportion, this clonotype is medium-sized. The V gene is TRBV12-3 or TRBV12-4, the J gene TRBJ2-2; 7 nucleotides match TRBD2. V trimming: 5 bases; J trimming: 4 bases; junction bases outside the gene matches: 13. This CDR3 has 17 residues. The CDR3 protein is CASSPGGGSVGTGELFF. CDR3 bases: TGTGCCAGCAGTCCGGGTGGCGGGAGCGTCGGCACCGGGGAGCTGTTTTTT.

This clonotype occurred many times. This chain uses TRBV6-1 with TRBJ2-2; tentative D call: TRBD2 (5 bases). Per the germline V gene, CDR1 is MNHNS and CDR2 is SASEGT. Deletions cut 8 bases from V and 5 bases from J, with 12 bases between. CDR3 length: 13 residues. CDR3 region: CASEVSGTGELFF. In DNA, the CDR3 is TGTGCCAGCGAGGTTTCGGGGACCGGGGAGCTGTTTTTT.

This clonotype was found many times. This rearrangement joins TRBV28 to TRBJ2-5, with D unclear. The CDR3 contains 13 residues. Trimming took 1 base from V and 1 from J, leaving 4 bases between them. The germline V gene has CDR1 MDHEN and CDR2 SYDVKM. For the CDR3, the DNA is TGTGCCAGCAGTTTATTTGCCCAAGAGACCCAGTACTTC. Protein sequence: CASSLFAQETQYF.

A word on this clonotype: A read error may be the cause here, since a much bigger clone is one base away. This chain connects TRBV4-3 to TRBJ2-3, with 7 bases lining up with TRBD2. Germline CDR1 and CDR2: LGHNA and YSLEER. Trimming removed 0 bases from V and 4 bases from J; junction bases left unmatched: 7. The CDR3 is 16 amino acids. The CDR3 bases are TGCGCCAGCAGCCAAGAAAGCGGGATAGGCGCAGATACGCAGTATTTT. It yields the protein CASSQESGIGADTQYF.

This clonotype appeared many times. The CDR3 DNA follows: TGTGCCACCAGTGATAGCAGAGGTAACTACGAGCAGTACTTC. Translated: CATSDSRGNYEQYF. The chain is built from TRBV24-1 and TRBJ2-7; D call uncertain. V gave up 3 bases and J gave up 3 bases, with 11 bases separating them. CDR1 KGHDR and CDR2 SFDVKD come from the germline V gene. CDR3 length: 14 amino acids.

This clonotype was found many times. The chain joins TRBV29-1 to TRBJ2-1; D is undetermined. Germline CDR1 SQVTM, CDR2 ANQGSEA. The CDR3 runs to 11 residues. V lost 4 bases to trimming and J lost 14 bases, with 15 bases between them. CDR3 amino acids: CSVGQYNLEFF. The CDR3 DNA sequence: TGCAGCGTTGGTCAATATAACCTCGAGTTCTTC.

Sample share makes this clonotype medium-sized. The chain combines TRBV4-3 with TRBJ1-5, with unresolved D. The CDR3 runs to 15 residues. Germline loops: CDR1 LGHNA, CDR2 YSLEER. Trimming pared 0 bases from V and 6 bases from J, leaving 12 bases between. CDR3 nucleotide sequence: TGCGCCAGCAGCCAAGATAGGGTTTCCAGTCAGCCCCAGCATTTT. It codes for CASSQDRVSSQPQHF.

This clonotype showed up many times. This chain connects TRBV27 to TRBJ1-2; perhaps TRBD1 as D (5 bases). Between the trimmed V and J ends, which lost 2 bases and 8 bases, there was a span of 21 bases. Per germline, CDR1 MNHEY and CDR2 SMNVEV (reference sequence). The CDR3 sequence is 16 residues long. The CDR3 nucleotides read TGTGCCAGCAGTTTACTGGGCAGGGAGAGTGGGAAGGGCTACACCTTC. Translation gives CASSLLGRESGKGYTF.

This clonotype has at least ten counts. This chain joins TRBV2 and TRBJ2-3; 10 nucleotides match TRBD2. The ends lost 0 bases at V and 5 bases at J; junction bases unmatched: 5. CDR3 length: 16 residues. Germline V lookup: CDR1 SNHLY, CDR2 FYNNEI. The CDR3 DNA reads as TGTGCCAGCAGTGAAGCGGGACTAGCGCGGGGAGATACGCAGTATTTT. Amino acid sequence: CASSEAGLARGDTQYF.

This clonotype has at least ten counts. This chain links TRBV29-1 with TRBJ2-5, with TRBD1 as a possible D gene (6 bases). Trimming removed 4 bases from V and 2 bases from J, with 11 bases in between. The V gene's germline CDR1 is SQVTM and CDR2 ANQGSEA. The CDR3 consists of 13 residues. In DNA form, the CDR3 reads TGCAGCGTTGCTGGGACATTACAAGAGACCCAGTACTTC. It yields the protein CSVAGTLQETQYF.

In its sample, this clonotype is medium-sized. The chain is built from TRBV7-9 and TRBJ1-2; the D is unclear. The CDR3 is made up of 13 amino acids. V was shortened by 5 bases and J by 3 bases, with 10 bases between the two germline ends. Germline-derived CDR1 and CDR2 are SEHNR and FQNEAQ (reference sequence). CDR3 amino acids: CASSLNADYGYTF. The CDR3 region has the DNA TGTGCCAGCAGCCTTAACGCCGACTATGGCTACACCTTC.

The table lists this clonotype with many counts. The chain uses TRBV14 and TRBJ2-1; D remains unclear. Germline V CDR1 and CDR2: SGHDN, FVKESK. V lost 4 bases and J lost 6, with 13 bases in between. The CDR3 spans 14 residues. CDR3 DNA sequence: TGTGCCAGCAGCCGAGTCGACTCCAGCAATGAGCAGTTCTTC. It encodes CASSRVDSSNEQFF.

This clonotype appeared many times. The genes are TRBV6-1 and TRBJ1-5, with TRBD1 identical over 9 bases. The CDR3 length is 17 residues. CDR1 and CDR2 (germline): MNHNS, SASEGT. Unmatched junction bases numbered 14, after V lost 5 bases and J lost 6 bases. The CDR3 sequence: CASSRPGTGLVGQPQHF. The CDR3 DNA reads TGTGCCAGCAGTCGTCCCGGGACAGGGCTGGTTGGTCAGCCCCAGCATTTT.

There are many counts of this clonotype. CDR3 region: CASSLEGEQYF. The CDR3 DNA follows: TGTGCCAGCAGCTTAGAGGGCGAGCAGTACTTC. The chain joins TRBV11-2 to TRBJ2-7; no firm D call. Looked up from germline, CDR1 is SGHAT and CDR2 is FQNNGV. The CDR3 sequence is 11 residues long. The V end was cut by 0 bases, the J end by 6 bases, with 3 bases between.

This clonotype was found once. This chain joins TRBV20-1 and TRBJ1-3; 9 nucleotides line up with TRBD1. From germline, CDR1 is DFQATT and CDR2 SNEGSKA (reference sequence). This CDR3 is built from 15 residues. With V trimmed by 0 bases and J by 0 bases, 0 bases remained unmatched. This CDR3 reads CSARETGGSGNTIYF. The CDR3 DNA is TGCAGTGCTAGAGAGACAGGGGGCTCTGGAAACACCATATATTTT.

At least ten counts were recorded for this clonotype. The V and J genes are TRBV7-2 and TRBJ2-7; D ambiguous. This CDR3 spans 11 amino acids. V shed 5 bases and J shed 4 bases, with 6 bases lying between them. Per the germline V gene, CDR1 is SGHTA and CDR2 is FQGNSA. CDR3 protein: CASSPSYEQYF. The CDR3 region has the DNA TGTGCCAGCAGCCCCTCATACGAGCAGTACTTC.

This clonotype was recorded many times. The rearrangement uses TRBV7-2 and TRBJ2-1; 8 nucleotides line up with TRBD2. Germline trimming cut 4 bases from V and 2 bases from J; bases unmatched to any gene: 16. Germline V gives CDR1 SGHTA, CDR2 FQGNSA. This CDR3 is built from 19 residues. CDR3 in amino acids: CASSSPAGGLPGAYNEQFF. DNA of the CDR3: TGTGCCAGCAGCTCCCCGGCGGGAGGACTACCTGGGGCCTACAATGAGCAGTTCTTC. Complete variable domain (other parts from reference TRBV7-2 and TRBJ2-1): GAGVSQSPSNKVTEKGKDVELRCDPISGHTALYWYRQSLGQGLEFLIYFQGNSAPDKSGLPSDRFSAERTGGSVSTLTIQRTQQEDSAVYLCASSSPAGGLPGAYNEQFFGPGTRLTVL.

This clonotype showed up many times. This chain joins TRBV6-6 and TRBJ2-5, with D uncertain. This CDR3 has 12 amino acids. The germline V gene encodes CDR1 MNHNY and CDR2 SVGAGI (reference sequence). V dropped 6 bases and J dropped 7 bases, with 12 bases sitting between them. CDR3 region: CASSYLDGTQYF. In nucleotides, the CDR3 is TGTGCCAGCAGCTATCTAGATGGGACCCAGTACTTC.